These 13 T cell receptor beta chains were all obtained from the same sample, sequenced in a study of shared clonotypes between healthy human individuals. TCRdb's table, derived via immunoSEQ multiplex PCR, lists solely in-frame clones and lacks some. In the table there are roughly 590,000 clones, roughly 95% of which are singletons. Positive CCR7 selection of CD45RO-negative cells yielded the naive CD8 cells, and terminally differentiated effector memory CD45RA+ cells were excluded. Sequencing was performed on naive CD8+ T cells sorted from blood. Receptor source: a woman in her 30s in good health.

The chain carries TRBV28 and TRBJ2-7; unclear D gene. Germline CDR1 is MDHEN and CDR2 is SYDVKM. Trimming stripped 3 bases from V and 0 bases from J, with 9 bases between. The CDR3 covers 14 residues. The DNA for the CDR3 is TGTGCCAGCAGTTTGGAAGACCTCTCCTACGAGCAGTACTTC. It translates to CASSLEDLSYEQYF.

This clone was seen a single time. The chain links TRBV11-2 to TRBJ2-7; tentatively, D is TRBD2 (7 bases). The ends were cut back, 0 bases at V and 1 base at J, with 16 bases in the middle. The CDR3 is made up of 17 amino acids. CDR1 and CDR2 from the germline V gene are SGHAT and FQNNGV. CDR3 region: CASSLDLGGGSSYEQYF. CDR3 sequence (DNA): TGTGCCAGCAGCTTAGACCTGGGGGGCGGGAGTTCCTACGAGCAGTACTTC.

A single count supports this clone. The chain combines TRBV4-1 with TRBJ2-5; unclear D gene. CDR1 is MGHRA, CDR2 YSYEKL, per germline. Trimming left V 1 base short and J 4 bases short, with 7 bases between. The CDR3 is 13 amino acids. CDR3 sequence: CASSQGYAETQYF. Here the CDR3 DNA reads TGCGCCAGCAGCCAAGGGTACGCAGAGACCCAGTACTTC.

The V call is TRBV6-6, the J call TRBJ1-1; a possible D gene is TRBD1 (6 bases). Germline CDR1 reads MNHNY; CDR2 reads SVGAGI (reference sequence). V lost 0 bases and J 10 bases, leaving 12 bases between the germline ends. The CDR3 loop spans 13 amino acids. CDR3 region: CASSYSGGPGAFF. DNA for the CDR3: TGTGCCAGCAGTTACTCGGGGGGCCCGGGAGCTTTCTTT.

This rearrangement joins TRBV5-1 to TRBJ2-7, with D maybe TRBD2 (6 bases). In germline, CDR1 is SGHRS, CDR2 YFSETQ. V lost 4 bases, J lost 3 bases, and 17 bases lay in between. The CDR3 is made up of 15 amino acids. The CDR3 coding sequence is TGCGCCAGCAGCAAAGGGAATGGAGGGTTCTACGAGCAGTACTTC. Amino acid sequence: CASSKGNGGFYEQYF.

CDR3: CASSITEIMNTEAFF. As DNA, the CDR3 is TGTGCCAGTAGTATTACGGAGATAATGAACACTGAAGCTTTCTTT. V usage is TRBV19 and J usage is TRBJ1-1; D not certain. CDR3 length: 15 amino acids. The germline CDR1 and CDR2 sequences are LNHDA and SQIVND (reference sequence). V lost 3 bases to trimming and J lost 0 bases, with 11 bases between them.

The CDR3: CAIQGQTNTGELFF. CDR3 sequence (DNA): TGTGCCATCCAGGGACAGACTAACACCGGGGAGCTGTTTTTT. The J gene is TRBJ2-2, the V gene TRBV10-3; 7 positions match TRBD1. This CDR3 has 14 amino acids. The germline V gene has CDR1 ENHRY and CDR2 SYGVKD. The V gene end was trimmed by 8 bases and the J gene end by 2 bases; junction bases not matched to a gene: 5.

CDR3 residues: CASSLAGGTISYNEQFF. The CDR3 nucleotides are TGTGCCAGCAGCTTAGCGGGGGGGACCATCTCCTACAATGAGCAGTTCTTC. The rearrangement joins TRBV7-6 to TRBJ2-1; TRBD2 matches at 7 bases. Germline CDR1 SGHVS, CDR2 FNYEAQ. V lost 0 bases, J lost 0 bases, and 5 bases stayed unmatched. The CDR3 runs 17 residues.

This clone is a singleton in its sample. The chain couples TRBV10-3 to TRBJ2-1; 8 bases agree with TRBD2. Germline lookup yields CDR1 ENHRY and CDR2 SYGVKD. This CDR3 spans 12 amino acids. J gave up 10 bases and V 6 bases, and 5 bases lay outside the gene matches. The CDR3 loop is CAISNQREEQFF. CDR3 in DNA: TGTGCCATCAGCAATCAGCGGGAGGAGCAGTTCTTC.

The CDR3 region has the DNA TGTGCAAGTCGCCCCAAGGCGGATAGCGGGATATCTGCAGATACGCAGTATTTT. Amino acid sequence: CASRPKADSGISADTQYF. This sequence joins TRBV12-2 and TRBJ2-3; the table's D call, TRBD2, was not checked against the DNA. TRBV12-2 counts as a pseudogene. The CDR3 is made up of 18 amino acids.

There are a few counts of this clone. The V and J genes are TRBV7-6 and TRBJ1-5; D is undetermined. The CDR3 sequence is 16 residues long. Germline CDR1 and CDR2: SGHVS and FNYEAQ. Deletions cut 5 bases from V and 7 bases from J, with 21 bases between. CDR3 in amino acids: CASSPNDRRSRQPQHF. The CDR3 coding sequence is TGTGCCAGCAGCCCCAATGATCGGCGGTCTAGGCAGCCCCAGCATTTT.

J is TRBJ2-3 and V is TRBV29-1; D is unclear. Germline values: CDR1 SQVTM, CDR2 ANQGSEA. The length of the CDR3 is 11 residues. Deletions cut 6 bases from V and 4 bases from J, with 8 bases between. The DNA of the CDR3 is TGCAGCGTACACTTCGCAGATACGCAGTATTTT. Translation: CSVHFADTQYF.

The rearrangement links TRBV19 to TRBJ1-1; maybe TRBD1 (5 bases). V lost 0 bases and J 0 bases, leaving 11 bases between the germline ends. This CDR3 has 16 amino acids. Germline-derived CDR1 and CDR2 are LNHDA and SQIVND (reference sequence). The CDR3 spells CASSIDHAGMNTEAFF. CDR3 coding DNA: TGTGCCAGTAGTATAGATCACGCAGGGATGAACACTGAAGCTTTCTTT.